These T cell receptor beta chains were read from a single sample in a study of blood T cell repertoires in COVID-19. Method: immunoSEQ multiplex PCR; TCRdb's copy keeps in-frame clones and lacks some. This sample has approximately 300,000 clones, with 88% found just once. The sample taken for sequencing was peripheral blood. Every receptor here comes from a woman aged 25 to 45 with COVID-19, enrolled during active disease. CDR3s include the opening cysteine and the closing phenylalanine or tryptophan. Fields, in order: clone size, D gene, J gene, V gene, CDR3 protein, CDR3 DNA. The D gene is left open where the match is weak. Some rows mark clone size as missing; the rest say once, few, many or name a class of expanded clone.

>-|-|TRBJ2-7|TRBV27
CASSLQSGPSEQYF
TGTGCCAGCAGTTTACAGTCTGGGCCATCCGAGCAGTACTTC
>few|TRBD1|TRBJ1-3|TRBV9
CASSVEGAGGNTIYF
TGTGCCAGCAGCGTAGAGGGGGCAGGCGGAAACACCATATATTTT
>-|-|TRBJ2-3|TRBV4-1
CASSQAGDPDTQYF
TGCGCCAGCAGCCAAGCGGGAGATCCAGATACGCAGTATTTT
>-|-|TRBJ1-4|TRBV9
CASSPYTGVNEKLFF
TGTGCCAGCAGCCCCTACACCGGGGTGAACGAAAAACTGTTTTTT
>-|-|TRBJ2-7|TRBV4-3
CASSPARDFYYEQYF
TGCGCCAGCAGTCCCGCCCGGGACTTTTACTACGAGCAGTACTTC
>-|-|TRBJ2-1|TRBV7-3
CASSLEGTRTYNEQFF
TGTGCCAGCAGCTTAGAGGGCACCAGGACTTACAATGAGCAGTTCTTC
>-|-|TRBJ2-3|TRBV11-2
CASSPRSSESTSTDTQYF
TGTGCCAGCAGCCCGCGGTCCAGCGAGAGCACTAGCACAGATACGCAGTATTTT
>-|-|TRBJ1-5|TRBV20-1
CSASGLPANQPQHF
TGCAGTGCTAGTGGCTTACCAGCGAATCAGCCCCAGCATTTT
>-|-|TRBJ1-2|TRBV5-6
CASSSVNYGYTF
TGTGCCAGCAGCTCCGTTAACTATGGCTACACCTTC
>-|TRBD2|TRBJ2-3|TRBV6-4
CASSEGGSGTDTQYF
TGTGCCAGCAGTGAGGGCGGGAGTGGCACAGATACGCAGTATTTT
>-|-|TRBJ1-1|TRBV21-1
CASGGGKNTEAFF
TGTGCCAGCGGGGGGGGCAAGAACACTGAAGCTTTCTTT
>-|TRBD2|TRBJ2-1|TRBV27
CASSFGGRASNEQFF
TGTGCCAGCAGTTTCGGCGGGAGGGCCTCCAATGAGCAGTTCTTC
>-|TRBD1|TRBJ1-1|TRBV5-1
CASSLGTGMNTEAFF
TGCGCCAGCAGCTTGGGGACAGGGATGAACACTGAAGCTTTCTTT
>-|TRBD2|TRBJ2-1|TRBV12-5
CASALAGGIYNEQFF
TGTGCTAGTGCTCTAGCGGGAGGCATCTACAATGAGCAGTTCTTC
>-|-|TRBJ2-7|TRBV7-9
CASSLGRVLSREQYF
TGTGCCAGCAGCTTAGGGAGGGTTCTCAGCCGCGAGCAGTACTTC
>-|-|TRBJ2-2|TRBV4-1
CASSQDQISGRLLFF
TGCGCCAGCAGCCAAGATCAGATTAGCGGTCGCTTGCTGTTTTTT
>-|-|TRBJ1-2|TRBV29-1
CSVEYNYGYTF
TGCAGCGTTGAATACAATTATGGCTACACCTTC
>-|TRBD1|TRBJ1-1|TRBV5-1
CASSQMTGGTNTEAFF
TGCGCCAGCAGCCAGATGACAGGGGGCACGAACACTGAAGCTTTCTTT
>-|-|TRBJ1-6|TRBV5-1
CASSLEAGLGNSPLHF
TGCGCCAGCAGCTTGGAGGCGGGCCTGGGGAATTCACCCCTCCACTTT
>-|-|TRBJ2-7|TRBV28
CASSLAAGTSSSYEQYF
TGTGCCAGCAGTTTGGCGGCCGGCACCAGCAGCTCCTACGAGCAGTACTTC
>few|-|TRBJ2-4|TRBV28
CASRSFTVGKNIQYF
TGTGCCAGCAGATCCTTCACCGTCGGCAAAAACATTCAGTACTTC
>-|TRBD1|TRBJ1-5|TRBV10-3
CATRQGDQPQHF
TGTGCCACCCGACAGGGGGATCAGCCCCAGCATTTT
>-|TRBD1|TRBJ1-4|TRBV30
CAWSRDRGREKLFF
TGTGCCTGGAGCCGGGACAGGGGGAGAGAAAAACTGTTTTTT
>-|-|TRBJ2-7|TRBV10-1
CASSGSYEQYF
TGCGCCAGTAGCGGCAGTTACGAGCAGTACTTC
>few|-|TRBJ1-3|TRBV5-5
CASSLQGSSGNTIYF
TGTGCCAGCAGCTTGCAGGGGAGCTCTGGAAACACCATATATTTT
>-|-|TRBJ2-1|TRBV28
CASSLSPGESYNEQFF
TGTGCCAGCAGTTTATCCCCTGGGGAGTCCTACAATGAGCAGTTCTTC
>-|-|TRBJ2-7|TRBV30
CAWSRTYEQYF
TGTGCCTGGAGTCGGACTTACGAGCAGTACTTC
>-|TRBD2|TRBJ2-7|TRBV30
CAWSVGLAGDEQYF
TGTGCCTGGAGTGTGGGACTAGCGGGCGACGAGCAGTACTTC
>-|-|TRBJ2-3|TRBV28
CASSLSVTDTQYF
TGTGCCAGCAGTTTATCGGTCACAGATACGCAGTATTTT
>-|-|TRBJ1-5|TRBV18
CASSPLSGPQHF
TGTGCCAGCTCACCTCTCAGTGGTCCCCAGCATTTT
>-|-|TRBJ2-7|TRBV28
CASSSRLEQYF
TGTGCCAGCAGTTCCCGACTAGAGCAGTACTTC
>-|-|TRBJ2-1|TRBV27
CASRGTLLNEQFF
TGTGCCAGCAGGGGGACACTCTTGAATGAGCAGTTCTTC
>-|TRBD2|TRBJ2-1|TRBV29-1
CSVGPSGRWLGDEQFF
TGCAGCGTTGGACCTAGCGGGAGGTGGCTGGGCGATGAGCAGTTCTTC
>-|TRBD1|TRBJ1-2|TRBV19
CASSYGQGGYYGYTF
TGTGCCAGTAGTTACGGACAGGGCGGATACTATGGCTACACCTTC
>-|-|TRBJ2-1|TRBV19
CASSSHRDAEQFF
TGTGCCAGTAGTTCCCACAGGGACGCTGAGCAGTTCTTC
>-|-|TRBJ2-1|TRBV7-3
CASSFSQGPYNEQFF
TGTGCCAGCAGCTTCTCCCAGGGCCCGTACAATGAGCAGTTCTTC
>once|TRBD1|TRBJ1-2|TRBV28
CASRDYRGTNYGYTF
TGTGCCAGCAGGGATTACAGGGGTACTAACTATGGCTACACCTTC
>-|-|TRBJ1-6|TRBV6-5
CASRRGGGSPLHF
TGTGCCAGCAGACGCGGCGGGGGCTCACCCCTCCACTTT
>-|TRBD2|TRBJ2-1|TRBV19
CASSIGLAERRNEQFF
TGTGCCAGTAGTATAGGACTAGCGGAAAGAAGGAATGAGCAGTTCTTC
>-|-|TRBJ1-2|TRBV19
CASSIQQGLGYTF
TGTGCCAGTAGTATACAACAGGGATTGGGCTACACCTTC